Given below is one T cell receptor (beta chain) in context. The target of this receptor is not known. No quality values exist for individual bases; no much larger clone is one base distant. The sample belongs to a study of brain T cells in children with intractable seizures (dated by TCRdb to the early 2020s). Study-level background: Resected brain tissue from a few dozen pediatric epilepsy surgery cases was first screened for immune gene transcripts using a NanoString immunology panel. Among the roughly twelve selected surgery cases, eight also had pre-surgery blood sequenced, leaving four with brain tissue only. Points the paper makes about the study in general: Because sequencing depth differed between pre- and post-surgery blood, the absence of clones from the pre-surgery sample may reflect undersampling. Viral specificity was inferred only from CDR3 sequence similarity, and patients' HCMV serostatus was unknown.

The immunoSEQ assay was used to generate TCR beta chain sequences from genomic DNA. The authors' pipeline ran thus. CDR3 sequences not starting with the conserved framework cysteine at position 104 were manually removed. Clonality was calculated as one minus the normalized Shannon's Diversity Index, with values ranging from 0 (maximal diversity) to 1 (oligoclonal). To check whether a given CDR3 had different frequencies in two samples, for example brain versus blood, chi-squared comparison-of-proportions tests were used. Public clonotypes were identified by searching immuneACCESS, and similarity to known antiviral clonotypes was assessed with the VDJdb browser. TCRdb mirrors the immuneACCESS table, restricted to in-frame sequences. Some clones are absent from its copies; in checked studies, under half trace to an unresolved V gene, and the reason for the others is unknown. V and J calls and clone size are copied from that table; D and trimming were computed from the DNA. The sample contains roughly 64,000 clones, 90% to 96% of them found a single time. The ten largest clones add up to roughly 0.4% of the sample.

Taken from the germline V gene, the CDR1 and CDR2 loops are MNHEY and SVGAGI. Its CDR3 holds 13 amino acids, cysteine through phenylalanine. Only the CDR3 part of the read is kept: 39 bases, read in frame from the first base. Clipping removes 5 bases from V and 8 bases from J, with 6 as the unmatched junction base count. The intended sense of this specimen's time point label: resected brain tissue, or blood drawn just prior to surgery. The surgery cases that showed the highest brain T cell transcript signatures were chosen for TCR beta chain sequencing of brain tissue, and of blood when it was available. Prior to surgery, the patients had been treated with at least one anti-epileptic drug. The TCR-sequenced patients were children whose drug-resistant epilepsy was caused by tuberous sclerosis complex, focal cortical dysplasia, Rasmussen encephalitis or hemimegalencephaly. Blood samples were collected immediately before the epilepsy surgery. Bulk genomic DNA was extracted from unsorted brain tissue and whole blood with the Monarch genomic DNA purification kit.

This clonotype was sampled from a boy younger than two with focal cortical dysplasia and intractable seizures. The sample in question was peripheral blood, obtained at surgery. The chain is made from TRBV6-5 and TRBJ1-1, and 9 bases in between align with TRBD1. Here is the DNA: TGTGCCAGCAGTCCCATTGACAGGGGGGAAGCTTTCTTT. Translation gives CASSPIDRGEAFF.